This entry features one T cell receptor (beta chain) sequence. Germline is not matched at one junction end, which may reflect a read error. The data were obtained in a study of CD4 and CD8 cells across lung adenocarcinoma regions. Localized lung adenocarcinoma, a non-small cell lung cancer, affected the donors. TCRdb reanalysed the PCR reads using MiXCR and keeps one entry per CDR3 protein. The table shows 13,000 to 15,000 distinct CDR3 sequences, with just under 45% occurring only once. The CDR3 has 16 residues. CDR1 and CDR2 from the germline V gene are MNHEY and SMNVEV (reference sequence). The sample consisted of CD4+ T cells from the center of a lung tumor. This chain links TRBV27 with TRBJ2-3; possibly TRBD1 for D (6 bases). This receptor was identified in a male donor with lung adenocarcinoma. The CD4 and CD8 labels of this study may be unreliable. The CDR3 reads CASSVTGTRLKDTQYF. The CDR3 nucleotides are TGTGCCAGCAGTGTCACCGGGACACGACTCAAAGATACGCAGTATTTC.